This TCR beta chain was sequenced in a study of identical twins. CDR3 length: 17 amino acids. The ends lost 4 bases at V and 3 bases at J; junction bases unmatched: 15. Germline CDR1 SGHRS, CDR2 YFSETQ. This clonotype was recorded only once. Only healthy Caucasians were included as donors. TCRdb re-called the 5' RACE reads with MiXCR, one entry per CDR3 protein. The sample shows around 1.7 million distinct CDR3 sequences, more than 30% of them seen only once. This chain uses TRBV5-1 with TRBJ2-7, with TRBD2 matching over 8 bases. The TCR was taken from a newborn girl in good health. The specimen was cord blood. Here the CDR3 reads CASSPGTGTRSIYEQYF. The CDR3 DNA reads TGCGCCAGCAGCCCCGGGACCGGGACTAGATCCATCTACGAGCAGTACTTC. Drawing the rest from reference TRBV5-1 and TRBJ2-7, the complete variable domain is KAGVTQTPRYLIKTRGQQVTLSCSPISGHRSVSWYQQTPGQGLQFLFEYFSETQRNKGNFPGRFSGRQFSNSRSEMNVSTLELGDSALYLCASSPGTGTRSIYEQYFGPGTRLTVT.